Only one count was recorded for the clone carrying this T cell receptor beta chain. Generated by immunoSEQ multiplex PCR, the TCRdb table keeps only in-frame clones and is missing some. Of some 280,000 clones listed, over 80% are singletons. Between the trimmed V and J ends, which lost 4 bases and 0 bases, there was a span of 10 bases. Germline V lookup: CDR1 LGHDT, CDR2 YNNKEL (reference sequence). The length of the CDR3 is 14 residues. This entry is derived from a study of blood T cell repertoires in COVID-19. The sequence was obtained from a woman aged 50 to 65 with active or convalescent COVID-19. Source material: peripheral blood. The chain links TRBV3-1 (or the pseudogene TRBV3-2) to TRBJ2-7; D might be TRBD2 (6 bases). The CDR3 region is CASSPDGSSYEQYF. CDR3 sequence (DNA): TGTGCCAGCAGCCCAGACGGGAGCTCCTACGAGCAGTACTTC.